Listed here are 28 T cell receptor beta chains from one sample, sequenced in a study of cytomegalovirus exposure and HLA in healthy donors. The PCR had 60 Vbeta and 13 Jbeta primers. TCRdb keeps only in-frame clones here, not all; method: immunoSEQ multiplex PCR. The sample records 100,000 to 150,000 clones, about 80% being singletons. The sequenced sample consisted of PBMCs. These receptor sequences come from a man aged 30 to 45 in good health and CMV-seropositive.

The chain couples TRBV19 to TRBJ1-3, with a tentative D call TRBD1 (5 bases). Germline V CDR1 and CDR2: LNHDA, SQIVND (reference sequence). Deletions cut 7 bases from V and 3 bases from J, with 16 bases between. CDR3 length: 15 residues. The chain's CDR3 is CASKEGRRRGNTIYF. The DNA for the CDR3 is TGTGCCAGTAAGGAGGGGCGAAGGCGTGGAAACACCATATATTTT.

This chain connects TRBV19 to TRBJ1-1; D is perhaps TRBD1 (5 bases). The CDR3 has 15 amino acids. Germline V CDR1 and CDR2: LNHDA, SQIVND (reference sequence). V shed 8 bases and J shed 0 bases, with 16 bases lying between them. The CDR3: CASSRTQLMNTEAFF. The CDR3 DNA sequence: TGTGCCAGTTCCAGGACACAGCTCATGAACACTGAAGCTTTCTTT.

The V gene is TRBV5-4, the J gene TRBJ2-1; 7 positions agree with TRBD2. Germline V gene data show CDR1 as SGHNT and CDR2 as YYREEE (reference sequence). The CDR3 is 13 amino acids. The V segment lost 4 bases and the J segment 5 bases; nucleotides outside the gene matches: 3. CDR3 nucleotides: TGTGCCAGCAGCCTGGGACTACACAATGAGCAGTTCTTC. Translating it yields CASSLGLHNEQFF.

The rearrangement uses TRBV10-3 and TRBJ2-5; no clear D gene. The CDR3 sequence is 12 residues long. From germline, CDR1 is ENHRY and CDR2 SYGVKD. The V gene lost 7 bases and the J gene lost 2 bases, with 8 bases spanning the gap. Written as DNA, the CDR3 is TGTGCCATCATAGCAGAGCAAGAGACCCAGTACTTC. Translating it yields CAIIAEQETQYF.

The chain links TRBV6-6 to TRBJ1-1; D ambiguous. Germline V gene lookup returns CDR1 MNHNY and CDR2 SVGAGI (reference sequence). There are 15 residues in the CDR3. V lost 7 bases and J 1 base, leaving 16 bases between the germline ends. The CDR3 protein is CASKHGKGENTEAFF. The CDR3 coding sequence is TGTGCCAGCAAGCACGGAAAGGGAGAGAACACTGAAGCTTTCTTT.

This rearrangement joins TRBV9 to TRBJ1-2; D might be TRBD1 (6 bases). This CDR3 contains 15 residues. The germline V and J ends were trimmed by 3 bases and 0 bases, with 12 bases remaining between them. The germline CDR1 and CDR2 sequences are SGDLS and YYNGEE. The CDR3 DNA reads as TGTGCCAGCAGCGCAGGGGCTACGCCTAACTATGGCTACACCTTC. It is translated as CASSAGATPNYGYTF.

The chain joins TRBV9 to TRBJ2-2; 11 nucleotides line up with TRBD1. The J segment lost 4 bases and the V segment lost 4 bases, leaving 12 bases of the junction unmatched. CDR3 length: 18 amino acids. Germline assignment: CDR1 SGDLS and CDR2 YYNGEE. CDR3: CASSRWGTGTGGTGELFF. The CDR3 DNA reads TGTGCCAGCAGCCGCTGGGGTACCGGGACAGGGGGCACCGGGGAGCTGTTTTTT.

In this sample, this clone turned up a few times. This chain joins TRBV4-1 and TRBJ1-2, with D possibly being TRBD1 (5 bases). Trimming shortened V by 0 bases and J by 9 bases, and 23 bases separated the two germline ends. Germline CDR1 reads MGHRA; CDR2 reads YSYEKL. This CDR3 contains 17 residues. The CDR3 loop reads CASSQDISQGYSRRYTF. The CDR3 nucleotides are TGCGCCAGCAGCCAAGATATTTCCCAGGGCTATTCGAGACGCTACACCTTC.

The gene calls are TRBV4-1 and TRBJ2-3; TRBD2 is a possible D gene (5 bases). This CDR3 is built from 11 residues. Germline CDR1 MGHRA, CDR2 YSYEKL. V lost 3 bases to trimming and J lost 8 bases, with 6 bases between them. CDR3 region: CASSQGSTQYF. The CDR3 DNA reads as TGCGCCAGCAGCCAGGGGAGTACGCAGTATTTT.

The rearrangement links TRBV5-6 to TRBJ2-7; TRBD1 agrees at 7 bases. This CDR3 comprises 14 residues. After removal of 1 base from V and 0 bases from J, the junction contained 1 base not matched to a gene. Germline V gene data show CDR1 as SGHDT and CDR2 as YYEEEE. In nucleotides, the CDR3 is TGTGCCAGCAGCTTGCGGGACAGCTCCTACGAGCAGTACTTC. Encoded protein: CASSLRDSSYEQYF.

The genes are TRBV27 and TRBJ2-7, with 10 nucleotides matching TRBD2. The CDR3 is 16 residues long. Germline CDR1 reads MNHEY; CDR2 reads SMNVEV (reference sequence). V lost 1 base, J lost 1 base, and 4 bases stayed unmatched. CDR3 region: CASSLLAGGLSYEQYF. The CDR3 DNA reads as TGTGCCAGCAGTTTATTAGCGGGGGGTCTATCCTACGAGCAGTACTTC.

CDR3 amino acids: CASSLILGTGSYEQYF. CDR3 nucleotide sequence: TGTGCCAGCAGTTTAATTCTCGGGACAGGATCCTACGAGCAGTACTTC. The rearrangement links TRBV28 to TRBJ2-7; 8 nucleotides line up with TRBD1. CDR1 is MDHEN and CDR2 is SYDVKM in the germline V gene. J gave up 1 base and V 2 bases, and 7 bases lay outside the gene matches. CDR3 length: 16 residues.

The V call is TRBV6-1, the J call TRBJ1-4, with 11 bases identical to TRBD1. This CDR3 has 20 residues. Germline V gene lookup returns CDR1 MNHNS and CDR2 SASEGT. Trimming took 1 base from V and 4 from J; bases not matched to a gene: 14. CDR3 protein: CASSEVLPGTGGEVNEKLFF. The CDR3 DNA sequence: TGTGCCAGCAGTGAAGTTCTACCCGGGACAGGGGGTGAGGTTAATGAAAAACTGTTTTTT.

The chain combines TRBV6-1 with TRBJ2-1; 11 nucleotides align to TRBD1. Looked up from germline, CDR1 is MNHNS and CDR2 is SASEGT. This CDR3 is built from 17 residues. The trim removed 3 bases at V and 8 bases at J, leaving 12 bases unmatched. The CDR3 bases are TGTGCCAGCAGTGACCCGCCTCGGACAGGGGGCTTGCATGAGCAGTTCTTC. It translates to CASSDPPRTGGLHEQFF.

The rearrangement uses TRBV29-1 and TRBJ2-7; D is perhaps TRBD2 (5 bases). This CDR3 spans 14 amino acids. The germline V gene encodes CDR1 SQVTM and CDR2 ANQGSEA. The germline V and J ends were trimmed by 4 bases and 3 bases, with 16 bases remaining between them. CDR3 DNA: TGCAGCGTTGGAGTCAGCGGAAGGAGCTACGAGCAGTACTTC. Protein product: CSVGVSGRSYEQYF.

This clone was observed a single time. V usage is TRBV5-1 and J usage is TRBJ2-1; D remains ambiguous. The germline gives CDR1 SGHRS, CDR2 YFSETQ. The CDR3 extends over 14 amino acids. Trimming removed 4 bases at V and 0 bases at J, with 8 bases between. The CDR3 DNA reads as TGCGCCAGCAGCATCTCGAGCTCCTACAATGAGCAGTTCTTC. Translating gives CASSISSSYNEQFF.

The chain combines TRBV2 with TRBJ1-2; TRBD1 matches 12 bases. The CDR3 has 17 residues. V was clipped by 8 bases and J by 4 bases; unmatched bases: 14. The germline V gene encodes CDR1 SNHLY and CDR2 FYNNEI. The CDR3 nucleotides are TGTGCCAGCCAAAAGGGGACAGGGGGCGGATATATCTATGGCTACACCTTC. As protein: CASQKGTGGGYIYGYTF.

This chain joins TRBV14 and TRBJ1-1; the D is unclear. Germline lookup yields CDR1 SGHDN and CDR2 FVKESK. This CDR3 contains 13 residues. V shed 5 bases and J shed 1 base, with 8 bases lying between them. The CDR3 reads CASSLQPNTEAFF. CDR3 nucleotides: TGTGCCAGCAGCTTACAACCGAACACTGAAGCTTTCTTT.

This chain links TRBV6-4 with TRBJ2-3; tentative D call: TRBD1 (7 bases). Between the trimmed V and J ends, which lost 4 bases and 0 bases, there was a span of 14 bases. Germline V gives CDR1 MRHNA, CDR2 SNTAGT. This CDR3 has 16 residues. The CDR3 sequence: CASSAGGPLSTDTQYF. Here the CDR3 DNA reads TGTGCCAGCAGTGCAGGGGGGCCGTTGAGCACAGATACGCAGTATTTT.

Only one count was recorded for this clone. The chain has TRBV30 and TRBJ1-3, with D hard to call. From germline, CDR1 is GTSNPN and CDR2 SVGIG (reference sequence). Between the trimmed V and J ends, which lost 5 bases and 0 bases, there was a span of 11 bases. This CDR3 is built from 14 residues. The CDR3 spells CAWDVGVSGNTIYF. The CDR3 nucleotides are TGTGCCTGGGACGTTGGAGTCTCTGGAAACACCATATATTTT.

V is TRBV19 and J is TRBJ2-4; D might be TRBD2 (5 bases). V was clipped by 0 bases and J by 6 bases, with 15 bases between them. This CDR3 has 16 residues. Germline values: CDR1 LNHDA, CDR2 SQIVND (reference sequence). The CDR3 here is CASSIDTVGVGNIQYF. DNA for the CDR3: TGTGCCAGTAGTATAGATACAGTCGGGGTAGGAAACATTCAGTACTTC.

The chain links TRBV6-5 to TRBJ1-1; D not resolved. Germline CDR1 MNHEY, CDR2 SVGAGI. Trimming removed 5 bases from V and 5 bases from J, with 6 bases in between. The CDR3 contains 11 residues. DNA for the CDR3: TGTGCCAGCAGTCCCGGGACTGAAGCTTTCTTT. Its protein is CASSPGTEAFF.

V usage is TRBV27 and J usage is TRBJ1-1; D is undetermined. Germline V lookup: CDR1 MNHEY, CDR2 SMNVEV (reference sequence). V lost 3 bases and J lost 1, with 12 bases in between. This CDR3 comprises 15 residues. The CDR3 spells CASSFLPTRNTEAFF. The CDR3 DNA is TGTGCCAGCAGTTTCCTTCCGACAAGGAACACTGAAGCTTTCTTT.

This clone was seen a single time. The chain links TRBV7-3 to TRBJ2-1, with 8 bases fitting TRBD1. With 4 bases clipped from V and 4 bases from J, the junction kept 6 bases outside the gene matches. Germline-derived CDR1 and CDR2 are SGHTA and FQGTGA. This CDR3 has 15 residues. For the CDR3, the DNA is TGTGCCAGCAGCTACGGGGACAGGCCGTACAATGAGCAGTTCTTC. This sequence encodes CASSYGDRPYNEQFF. The full variable domain, rest sourced from reference TRBV7-3 and TRBJ2-1, is GAGVSQTPSNKVTEKGKYVELRCDPISGHTALYWYRQSLGQGPEFLIYFQGTGAADDSGLPNDRFFAVRPEGSVSTLKIQRTERGDSAVYLCASSYGDRPYNEQFFGPGTRLTVL.

This chain links TRBV6-1 with TRBJ2-3; a weak D match, TRBD1 (5 bases). Germline values: CDR1 MNHNS, CDR2 SASEGT. V was trimmed by 1 base and J by 2 bases, leaving 13 bases between them. The CDR3 is made up of 16 amino acids. CDR3 protein: CASSEVSTGHTDTQYF. CDR3 nucleotide sequence: TGTGCCAGCAGTGAAGTGTCTACAGGACACACAGATACGCAGTATTTT.

The gene calls are TRBV28 and TRBJ2-3; D is perhaps TRBD2 (5 bases). This CDR3 has 13 amino acids. V dropped 8 bases and J dropped 6 bases, with 15 bases sitting between them. Germline CDR1 MDHEN, CDR2 SYDVKM. The CDR3 region has the DNA TGTGCCAGCCTAAGAGGCGGGTGGGATACGCAGTATTTT. This sequence encodes CASLRGGWDTQYF.

This chain joins TRBV13 and TRBJ2-3; 9 bases agree with TRBD2. The length of the CDR3 is 15 residues. J lost 1 base, V lost 3 bases, and 2 bases had no gene match. CDR1 and CDR2 from the germline V gene are PRHDT and FYEKMQ (reference sequence). The CDR3 loop reads CASSFRTSGTDTQYF. DNA of the CDR3: TGTGCCAGCAGCTTCCGGACTAGCGGCACAGATACGCAGTATTTT.

This clone occurred once. The CDR3, as DNA: TGTGCCAGCACAGAACAGGGTTACGGTGAGCAGTTCTTC. Translated, it gives CASTEQGYGEQFF. The chain is built from TRBV6-1 and TRBJ2-1; the D gene is possibly TRBD1 (6 bases). The ends were cut back, 7 bases at V and 9 bases at J, with 16 bases in the middle. Germline V gene lookup returns CDR1 MNHNS and CDR2 SASEGT. This CDR3 is 13 amino acids long.